A selection of T cell receptor beta chains follows, all from one sample in a study of shared clonotypes between healthy human individuals. The method was immunoSEQ multiplex PCR; TCRdb's version includes in-frame clones alone and lacks a portion of them. The table records 2 million to 2.5 million clones, around 93% of them present only once. Sequenced sample: naive CD4+ T cells from PBMCs. These receptors came from a young man in good health. Some clones in this sample may be carry-over from other donors' samples. CDR3s include the opening cysteine and the closing phenylalanine or tryptophan. D genes are given only for firm matches. Clone size is stated in some rows and not others, as once, few, many or a class when expanded.

TRBV5-1	.	.	TRBJ2-3	TGCGCCAGCAGCTTGGATCTCACAGATACGCAGTATTTT	CASSLDLTDTQYF
TRBV6-5	TRBD1	.	TRBJ1-2	TGTGCCAGCAGCCGGGGACAGTTTAACTATGGCTACACCTTC	CASSRGQFNYGYTF
TRBV11-2	.	.	TRBJ2-1	TGTGCCAGCAGCTTTCAGAGCTCCTACAATGAGCAGTTCTTC	CASSFQSSYNEQFF
TRBV11-2	.	.	TRBJ2-4	TGTGCCAGCAGCCCAATACGATGGGACCTCGGGGGAAACATTCAGTACTTC	CASSPIRWDLGGNIQYF
TRBV5-6	.	.	TRBJ2-1	TGTGCCAGCAGCCGCGTAACGGCCGGGGGGCAGTTCTTC	CASSRVTAGGQFF
TRBV28	.	.	TRBJ1-2	TGTGCCAGCAGTCCCATAGCTAACTATGGCTACACCTTC	CASSPIANYGYTF
TRBV5-1	.	.	TRBJ2-5	TGCGCCAGCAGCTTGGGTCGGTTGGCGGGGCGCTTCCAAGAGACCCAGTACTTC	CASSLGRLAGRFQETQYF
TRBV5-1	TRBD2	.	TRBJ2-3	TGCGCCAGCAGCCGACCCGAGCGGGAGCAAACAGATACGCAGTATTTT	CASSRPEREQTDTQYF
TRBV2	.	.	TRBJ1-1	TGTGCCAGCATAAGGAGACCTGGGGCTTTCTTT	CASIRRPGAFF
TRBV7-9	.	.	TRBJ1-2	TGTGCCAGCAGCTTGAGTGGCAACAGGGAGGGAGGCTACACCTTC	CASSLSGNREGGYTF
TRBV2	.	.	TRBJ2-3	TGTGCCAGCAGTGTACAGCCCCGCCCCGATACGCAGTATTTT	CASSVQPRPDTQYF
TRBV27	.	.	TRBJ2-1	TGTGCCAGCAGTTTAGTGACAGGCTCCTACAATGAGCAGTTCTTC	CASSLVTGSYNEQFF
TRBV15	.	.	TRBJ1-5	TGTGCCACCAGCACCGACGCTCGGGACAACAATCAGCCCCAGCATTTT	CATSTDARDNNQPQHF
TRBV18	TRBD1	.	TRBJ2-7	TGTGCCAGCTCACCCCGGACAGGGGCTACCTACGAGCAGTACTTC	CASSPRTGATYEQYF
TRBV11-2	TRBD2	.	TRBJ2-1	TGTGCCAGCAGATTCATAGCGGGAGGGCCCTACAATGAGCAGTTCTTC	CASRFIAGGPYNEQFF
TRBV5-5	.	many	TRBJ1-1	TGTGCCAGCAGTTCTGGGAACGGCGCTGAAGCTTTCTTT	CASSSGNGAEAFF
TRBV28	.	once	TRBJ2-3	TGTGCCAGCACCGGCGCCCCCTCGGATACGCAGTATTTT	CASTGAPSDTQYF
TRBV6-1	TRBD1	.	TRBJ1-1	TGTGCCAGCAGTGGGACAGGCCCCTACACTGAAGCTTTCTTT	CASSGTGPYTEAFF
TRBV9	TRBD1	.	TRBJ2-1	TGTGCCAGCAGCGCCCGAGGGCAGGGGGCTTACAATGAGCAGTTCTTC	CASSARGQGAYNEQFF
TRBV15	TRBD2	.	TRBJ2-7	TGTGCCACCAGCAGAGATCCCGAAGCGGGAAACTCCTACGAGCAGTACTTC	CATSRDPEAGNSYEQYF
TRBV5-1	TRBD2	.	TRBJ2-7	TGCGCCAGCAGCTTGTCCCTACTAGCGGGAGGTTCCTACGAGCAGTACTTC	CASSLSLLAGGSYEQYF
TRBV29-1	.	.	TRBJ2-1	TGCAGCGTAACCGGGCCAAAGGCTGAGCAGTTCTTC	CSVTGPKAEQFF
TRBV9	.	.	TRBJ2-1	TGTGCCAGCAATCGGGGGAGTATCGAAAATGAGCAGTTCTTC	CASNRGSIENEQFF
TRBV6-4	TRBD2	.	TRBJ2-1	TGTGCCAGCAGCGCCCATAGCGGGAGTCCTTACAATGAGCAGTTCTTC	CASSAHSGSPYNEQFF
TRBV7-2	.	few	TRBJ1-1	TGTGCCAGCAGCCCCCGGGGGACATACACTGAAGCTTTCTTT	CASSPRGTYTEAFF
TRBV9	.	.	TRBJ1-1	TGTGCCAGCAGCGTAGTTGGCCAGAACACTGAAGCTTTCTTT	CASSVVGQNTEAFF
TRBV9	.	.	TRBJ2-4	TGTGCCAGCAGCGTAGTCTCGGGGGACATTCAGTACTTC	CASSVVSGDIQYF
TRBV6-5	.	once	TRBJ2-2	TGTGCCAGCAACCCCTATAGTGGAGCCGGGGAGCTGTTTTTT	CASNPYSGAGELFF
TRBV6-6	.	few	TRBJ2-2	TGTGCCAGCAATGTGGGTAGCTTTCCAGGGGAGCTGTTTTTT	CASNVGSFPGELFF
TRBV29-1	.	.	TRBJ2-1	TGCAGCACCCGGGGAAATGAGCAGTTCTTC	CSTRGNEQFF
TRBV6-1	.	.	TRBJ1-5	TGTGCCAGCAGTGAATTCGGGGGGCTCGGCAATCAGCCCCAGCATTTT	CASSEFGGLGNQPQHF
TRBV5-1	.	.	TRBJ2-3	TGCGCCAGCAGCCCGTCCCAGGGCCCGTCCAGCACAGATACGCAGTATTTT	CASSPSQGPSSTDTQYF
TRBV29-1	.	.	TRBJ1-1	TGCAGCGCCCGACAGGAGAGTTTAACTGAAGCTTTCTTT	CSARQESLTEAFF
TRBV18	.	.	TRBJ2-5	TGTGCCAGCTCACCACCGGGGTTTAGGGAGACCCAGTACTTC	CASSPPGFRETQYF
TRBV5-4	.	.	TRBJ1-4	TGTGCCAGCAGCTTGGAAGGGTTGAATGAAAAACTGTTTTTT	CASSLEGLNEKLFF
TRBV5-1	.	.	TRBJ2-5	TGCGCCAGCAGCTTGGGAGTACAAGAGACCCAGTACTTC	CASSLGVQETQYF
TRBV6-6	.	once	TRBJ1-1	TGTGCCAGCAGTCCGACGGGAGGGGGCACTGAAGCTTTCTTT	CASSPTGGGTEAFF
TRBV9	.	.	TRBJ2-2	TGTGCCAGCAGCGCAGGTAGCGGCACCGGGGAGCTGTTTTTT	CASSAGSGTGELFF
TRBV30	.	.	TRBJ1-6	TGTGCCTGGAGAGGGATTTCCCCTACGCGTAATTCACCCCTCCACTTT	CAWRGISPTRNSPLHF
TRBV7-3	.	few	TRBJ2-5	TGTGCCAGCAGCTTAGACAGACAAGAGACCCAGTACTTC	CASSLDRQETQYF
TRBV5-1	.	.	TRBJ1-3	TGCGCCAGCAGCTTTGGTATCTCTGGAAACACCATATATTTT	CASSFGISGNTIYF
TRBV4-1	.	.	TRBJ1-4	TGCGCCAGCAGCCAAGGCCGAGCTCAGAGTGAAAAACTGTTTTTT	CASSQGRAQSEKLFF
TRBV6-1	.	.	TRBJ2-3	TGTGCCAGCAGGGGGGGCACAGATACGCAGTATTTT	CASRGGTDTQYF
TRBV29-1	.	.	TRBJ2-1	TGCAGCGTTGAAGATGAGGACGGGAGAGGTCGCTACAATGAGCAGTTCTTC	CSVEDEDGRGRYNEQFF
TRBV5-1	.	.	TRBJ2-2	TGCGCCAGCAGCTTGACGCCAAGGGGGAATTTGCAGAATGGGGAGCTGTTTTTT	CASSLTPRGNLQNGELFF
TRBV20-1	.	.	TRBJ2-1	TGCAGTGTCGGCGTCTACAATGAGCAGTTCTTC	CSVGVYNEQFF
TRBV2	TRBD1	few	TRBJ1-1	TGTGCCAGCAGCGTACAGGGGTTCACTGAAGCTTTCTTT	CASSVQGFTEAFF
TRBV7-9	.	.	TRBJ2-7	TGTGCCAGCAGCTCTGCCTACGAGCAGTACTTC	CASSSAYEQYF
TRBV18	TRBD1	.	TRBJ1-3	TGTGCCAGCTCACCAAACCGACAGGGGGCCCTCTCTGGAAACACCATATATTTT	CASSPNRQGALSGNTIYF
TRBV5-5	.	.	TRBJ1-2	TGTGCCAGCAGCTTGGAAGGCCTCGCCGATGGCTACACCTTC	CASSLEGLADGYTF
TRBV5-4	.	.	TRBJ1-1	TGTGCCAGCAGCTTACGACAGCAAAACACTGAAGCTTTCTTT	CASSLRQQNTEAFF
TRBV11-2	.	.	TRBJ2-1	TGTGCCAGCAGCTTAGGGGCTAGCGAGCAGTTCTTC	CASSLGASEQFF
TRBV7-2	TRBD1	.	TRBJ2-2	TGTGCCAGCAGCCGCGACAGGGGGGCCACCGGGGAGCTGTTTTTT	CASSRDRGATGELFF
TRBV7-2	TRBD2	.	TRBJ2-2	TGTGCCAGCAGCTTATCCACTAGCGGGAGGAACACCGGGGAGCTGTTTTTT	CASSLSTSGRNTGELFF
TRBV10-3	.	.	TRBJ2-2	TGTGCCATCAGTTACGACGGGGGGCACTCGAACACCGGGGAGCTGTTTTTT	CAISYDGGHSNTGELFF
TRBV25-1	TRBD1	once	TRBJ2-7	TGTGCCAGCAGTGGGGGACAGGGGGCCTACGAGCAGTACTTC	CASSGGQGAYEQYF
TRBV7-9	TRBD2	few	TRBJ2-2	TGTGCCAGCAGCTTAGGCGGGAGCGGTGACACCGGGGAGCTGTTTTTT	CASSLGGSGDTGELFF
TRBV27	.	.	TRBJ2-7	TGTGCCAGCAGTCTGACAGGGAGGGGCTACGAGCAGTACTTC	CASSLTGRGYEQYF
TRBV9	TRBD1	.	TRBJ1-1	TGTGCCAGCAGCGCCACCGGGACAGGGGATACTGAAGCTTTCTTT	CASSATGTGDTEAFF